The source of this T cell receptor beta chain is a study of OX40 agonist ivuxolimab in advanced cancers. Study overall: At 0.01 to 10 mg/kg, ivuxolimab was administered intravenously to patients every 2 weeks. Eligibility admitted prior anti-PD-1, anti-PD-L1 or anti-CTLA-4 therapy; about 40% had some.

Notes on this clone: Its matching antigen is unknown.

Sequencing used immunoSEQ multiplex PCR; TCRdb keeps in-frame clones, though not all of them. The sample consists of tens of thousands of clones, about 80% of them appearing once. The germline V gene has CDR1 MGHRA and CDR2 YSYEKL. The CDR3 runs to 18 residues. V was clipped by 1 base and J by 4 bases; unmatched bases: 10. General study findings and limits: Fewer expanded clones were found on average in CD4+ than in CD8+ T cells. Among the nonresponders, some also had low normalized T-cell clonal expansion.

The sequences come from CD4+ or CD8+ T cells sorted from blood, collected in a trial of the OX40 agonist ivuxolimab. This TCR derives from an adult with an advanced solid tumor such as melanoma, head and neck, liver or kidney cancer. This chain joins TRBV4-1 and TRBJ1-3; TRBD1 matches 10 bases. The CDR3 bases are TGCGCCAGCAGCCAAGTAGAGGGACAGGGGATCGGAGGAAACACCATATATTTT. This gives the protein CASSQVEGQGIGGNTIYF.